The 21 T cell receptor beta chains listed next were all sequenced from one sample in a study of blood T cell repertoires in COVID-19. Clones were read by immunoSEQ multiplex PCR, and TCRdb kept only the in-frame ones, dropping some. Among some 96,000 clones, just over 85% were seen once, and the ten largest hold roughly 4.6%. Sequenced: peripheral blood. The receptors derive from a human donor in a cohort sampled during active COVID-19.

The chain uses TRBV7-9 and TRBJ2-1; tentatively, D is TRBD2 (6 bases). The CDR3 is 16 residues long. The germline V gene encodes CDR1 SEHNR and CDR2 FQNEAQ (reference sequence). The germline V and J ends were trimmed by 5 bases and 0 bases, with 14 bases remaining between them. The CDR3 is CASSDGREPSYNEQFF. In nucleotides, the CDR3 is TGTGCCAGCAGCGATGGCCGGGAGCCCTCCTACAATGAGCAGTTCTTC.

The V call is TRBV4-1, the J call TRBJ2-1; D may be TRBD2 (6 bases). This CDR3 spans 18 amino acids. Germline V CDR1 and CDR2: MGHRA, YSYEKL. V was cut by 1 base and J by 6 bases, with 22 bases left in between. CDR3 nucleotides: TGCGCCAGCAGCCAAGGAATAGAATTAGGGACTCTCGCCAATGAGCAGTTCTTC. Amino acids: CASSQGIELGTLANEQFF.

Only one count was recorded for this clone. The J gene is TRBJ1-6, the V gene TRBV19; 7 bases are shared with TRBD1. CDR1 is LNHDA, CDR2 SQIVND, per germline (reference sequence). V was pared by 5 bases and J by 5 bases, with 6 bases of the junction left unmatched. This CDR3 has 15 residues. The CDR3 sequence is CASSASGTDNSPLHF. CDR3 DNA sequence: TGTGCCAGTAGTGCATCCGGGACAGATAATTCACCCCTCCACTTT.

Only a few counts were recorded for this clone. The chain carries TRBV6-2 or TRBV6-3 and TRBJ2-7; 10 bases agree with TRBD2. The J segment lost 0 bases and the V segment lost 4 bases, leaving 12 bases of the junction unmatched. Germline V gene lookup returns CDR1 MNHEY and CDR2 SVGEGT. This CDR3 is 18 amino acids long. CDR3 DNA sequence: TGTGCCAGCAGTTTATTTGGAACTAGCGGGATAGTCTCCTACGAGCAGTACTTC. Protein: CASSLFGTSGIVSYEQYF.

This clone was observed once. This chain links TRBV7-9 with TRBJ2-2; 13 nucleotides match TRBD2. The germline V gene encodes CDR1 SEHNR and CDR2 FQNEAQ (reference sequence). CDR3 length equals 18 residues. With 0 bases clipped from V and 4 bases from J, the junction kept 5 bases outside the gene matches. The CDR3 sequence: CASSLAGLAGDGTGELFF. In nucleotides, the CDR3 is TGTGCCAGCAGCTTAGCAGGACTAGCGGGAGACGGCACCGGGGAGCTGTTTTTT.

The chain couples TRBV28 to TRBJ1-4, with D tentatively TRBD1 (6 bases). Trimming shortened V by 4 bases and J by 4 bases, and 10 bases separated the two germline ends. The CDR3 spans 14 residues. CDR1 MDHEN and CDR2 SYDVKM come from the germline V gene. The CDR3 region is CASSSDRLNEKLFF. CDR3 bases: TGTGCCAGCAGTTCAGACAGGCTTAATGAAAAACTGTTTTTT.

The chain couples TRBV4-1 to TRBJ2-7, with TRBD1 matching over 8 bases. The CDR3 contains 17 residues. Germline trimming cut 2 bases from V and 6 bases from J; bases unmatched to any gene: 15. CDR1 is MGHRA, CDR2 YSYEKL, per germline. CDR3 bases: TGCGCCAGCAGCCAACCCCCCATAGACAGGGGTACAGGCGAGCAGTACTTC. This codes for CASSQPPIDRGTGEQYF.

This sequence joins TRBV5-1 and TRBJ2-7; 9 bases are shared with TRBD1. V lost 3 bases and J lost 4; bases outside the gene matches: 11. This CDR3 is 16 amino acids long. CDR1 and CDR2 (germline): SGHRS, YFSETQ. Written as DNA, the CDR3 is TGCGCCAGCAGCTCGGCGATCGGACAGGGGCGATACGAGCAGTACTTC. Amino acids: CASSSAIGQGRYEQYF.

The chain recombines TRBV24-1 with TRBJ1-4; weak D call: TRBD1 (6 bases). Per the germline V gene, CDR1 is KGHDR and CDR2 is SFDVKD. The CDR3 runs to 16 residues. Deletions cut 2 bases from V and 7 bases from J, with 16 bases between. CDR3 residues: CATSDSGQGSGEKLFF. For the CDR3, the DNA is TGTGCCACCAGTGATTCAGGGCAGGGGTCGGGTGAAAAACTGTTTTTT.

The gene calls are TRBV7-2 and TRBJ2-5; tentatively, D is TRBD2 (5 bases). V was trimmed by 4 bases and J by 5 bases, leaving 11 bases between them. The CDR3 is 13 amino acids. In germline, CDR1 is SGHTA, CDR2 FQGNSA. This CDR3 is CASSSAVEETQYF. In nucleotides, the CDR3 is TGTGCCAGCAGCTCAGCGGTGGAGGAGACCCAGTACTTC.

V gene TRBV9 combines with J gene TRBJ2-2, with D tentatively TRBD2 (6 bases). The V gene lost 1 base and the J gene lost 6 bases, with 13 bases spanning the gap. Germline values: CDR1 SGDLS, CDR2 YYNGEE. CDR3 length equals 15 residues. In nucleotides, the CDR3 is TGTGCCAGCAGCGTAAGGCGGGATCGCGCCGGGGAGCTGTTTTTT. Translation: CASSVRRDRAGELFF.

The J gene is TRBJ2-5, the V gene TRBV7-2, with 7 positions matching TRBD1. The germline CDR1 and CDR2 sequences are SGHTA and FQGNSA. Trimming cost V 8 bases and J 4 bases; bases outside gene matches: 13. This CDR3 region has 15 residues. The CDR3 spells CASRLSGGVSETQYF. The CDR3 DNA reads TGTGCCAGCCGTTTGTCAGGGGGAGTGTCAGAGACCCAGTACTTC.

This clone has only a few counts. The chain is built from TRBV27 and TRBJ2-5, with TRBD2 as a possible D gene (5 bases). The V end was cut by 6 bases, the J end by 1 base, with 12 bases between. In germline, CDR1 is MNHEY, CDR2 SMNVEV (reference sequence). This CDR3 is 14 amino acids long. The CDR3 DNA follows: TGTGCCAGCAGAACTCCGGGGTTCCAAGAGACCCAGTACTTC. It translates to CASRTPGFQETQYF.

The chain joins TRBV30 to TRBJ2-7; 8 bases line up with TRBD1. Germline CDR1 and CDR2: GTSNPN and SVGIG (reference sequence). The V and J ends lost 4 bases and 6 bases, in that order; junction bases with no gene match: 8. This CDR3 comprises 13 residues. The CDR3 DNA reads as TGTGCCTGGACCCGGACAGGGTTTATCGAGCAGTACTTC. This encodes CAWTRTGFIEQYF. The whole variable domain, remainder taken from reference TRBV30 and TRBJ2-7, is SQTIHQWPATLVQPVGSPLSLECTVEGTSNPNLYWYRQAAGRGLQLLFYSVGIGQISSEVPQNLSASRPQDRQFILSSKKLLLSDSGFYLCAWTRTGFIEQYFGPGTRLTVT.

This chain links TRBV28 with TRBJ2-2; 8 nucleotides line up with TRBD1. Losses at the gene ends were 7 bases for V and 1 base for J; bases not matched to a gene: 2. The CDR3 sequence is 14 residues long. Germline loops: CDR1 MDHEN, CDR2 SYDVKM. This chain's CDR3 is CASTGQGNTGELFF. The CDR3 DNA is TGTGCCAGCACCGGACAGGGGAACACCGGGGAGCTGTTTTTT.

V usage is TRBV5-1 and J usage is TRBJ2-7, with D perhaps TRBD2 (6 bases). Trimming pared 0 bases from V and 1 base from J, leaving 20 bases between. The CDR3 covers 18 residues. CDR1 is SGHRS and CDR2 is YFSETQ in the germline V gene. CDR3 DNA sequence: TGCGCCAGCAGCTTGGCCCAGGTTGCTCCCGGGGGTTCCTACGAGCAGTACTTC. Protein sequence: CASSLAQVAPGGSYEQYF.

A note on this clone: One junction end disagrees with the germline gene, perhaps due to a read error. This sequence joins TRBV5-4 and TRBJ2-7; D perhaps matches TRBD1 (6 bases). The CDR3 extends over 14 amino acids. CDR1 SGHNT and CDR2 YYREEE come from the germline V gene (reference sequence). DNA for the CDR3: TGTGCCAGCAGATTGGAAGGTCAGGGGAGCGAGCAGTACTTC. Protein: CASRLEGQGSEQYF.

The gene calls are TRBV5-4 and TRBJ2-5; tentative D call: TRBD1 (5 bases). The CDR3 runs to 16 residues. V lost 2 bases, J lost 4 bases, and 18 bases lay in between. The V gene's germline CDR1 is SGHNT and CDR2 YYREEE (reference sequence). The CDR3 is CASSFRSRGSGETQYF. The CDR3 DNA follows: TGTGCCAGCAGCTTTAGATCAAGGGGTTCCGGAGAGACCCAGTACTTC.

The V call is TRBV27, the J call TRBJ1-6, with TRBD1 matching 10 bases. There are 14 residues in the CDR3. The germline gives CDR1 MNHEY, CDR2 SMNVEV (reference sequence). V shed 6 bases and J 8 bases; nucleotides not matched to a gene: 4. CDR3: CASRTGTGDSPLHF. As DNA, the CDR3 is TGTGCCAGCAGAACAGGGACAGGGGATTCACCCCTCCACTTT.

This clone was observed once. CDR3 region: CASASGLGEQYF. The CDR3 coding sequence is TGTGCCTCGGCCTCAGGGCTCGGGGAGCAGTACTTC. This chain uses TRBV30 with TRBJ2-7, with a possible D match to TRBD1 (5 bases). The CDR3 is 12 amino acids. Trimming shortened V by 7 bases and J by 7 bases, and 17 bases separated the two germline ends. Germline V lookup: CDR1 GTSNPN, CDR2 SVGIG (reference sequence).

The V and J genes are TRBV12-3 or TRBV12-4 and TRBJ2-5; D unresolved. The V gene lost 3 bases and the J gene lost 4 bases, with 6 bases spanning the gap. The CDR3 extends over 12 amino acids. This CDR3 reads CASSFLRETQYF. DNA for the CDR3: TGTGCCAGCAGTTTCCTGCGAGAGACCCAGTACTTC.